Sequencing of this TCR beta chain was carried out in a study of OX40 agonist ivuxolimab in advanced cancers. On the study more broadly: The patients got ivuxolimab, which is an agonistic anti-OX40 (CD134) antibody. Overall study findings and caveats: Some patients who did not respond also had low normalized T-cell clonal expansion.

With 2 bases clipped from V and 5 bases from J, the junction kept 4 bases outside the gene matches. Germline values: CDR1 SGHAT, CDR2 FQNNGV. The CDR3 contains 14 residues. Autoimmune disease history or systemic immunosuppression was exclusionary. Some clones are missing from TCRdb's copy, which holds only in-frame ones; the method was immunoSEQ multiplex PCR. The sample includes 80,000 to 100,000 clones, about 90% of them seen just once. A note on this clone: Its matching antigen is unknown.

The sequence was obtained from an adult with an advanced solid tumor such as melanoma, head and neck, liver or kidney cancer. The V call is TRBV11-2, the J call TRBJ2-7, with 9 bases aligning to TRBD2. This material consisted of CD4+ or CD8+ T cells sorted from blood, taken in a trial of the OX40 agonist ivuxolimab. CDR3 in amino acids: CASSLNPSGDEQYF. In nucleotides, the CDR3 is TGTGCCAGCAGCTTAAATCCTAGCGGGGACGAGCAGTACTTC.